This TCR beta chain was observed in a study of T cells in Graves' hyperthyroidism and ophthalmopathy. Clinical symptoms, serum thyroxine and TRAb, thyroid ultrasound and orbital computed tomography were used for the diagnoses. This clonotype appeared many times. What it binds is unknown. Findings and caveats of the study: Ophthalmopathy and stable hyperthyroidism were told apart by a 13 V-J model. In blood, most of the thyroid clonotypes expanded above 0.001 were also present.

RNA transcripts were the template for amplifying TCR beta CDR3 regions. The primer set for the first-round RT-PCR of the TCR CDR3 was HTBI. TCRdb redid the calling of the multiplex PCR reads with MiXCR, one entry per CDR3 protein. The repertoire includes over 350,000 distinct CDR3 sequences, over 12% of them detected once, and 25% to 30% sits in the top ten. The specimen sequenced was blood. The clonotype originates from a man aged 45-60 years with Graves' ophthalmopathy.

The CDR3 DNA reads as TGTGCCACCAGTGATTTTTCATCCGGGACAGGGAGGACAGATACGCAGTATTTT. It codes for CATSDFSSGTGRTDTQYF. The chain combines TRBV24-1 with TRBJ2-3; TRBD1 matches 9 bases. V was pared by 1 base and J by 3 bases, with 10 bases of the junction left unmatched. This CDR3 is 18 amino acids long. Germline CDR1 KGHDR, CDR2 SFDVKD.